This TCR beta chain was documented in a study of high-grade serous ovarian cancer treatment subgroups (dated by TCRdb to about 2021). Study-level background: On average, each sample produced more than 14,000 sequencing reads and over 6,000 unique TCR beta rearrangements. Under a laparoscopic triage algorithm, patients with high-grade serous ovarian cancer were grouped by complete gross resection or by neoadjuvant chemotherapy response, and the study profiled the TCR beta repertoires of these patients. The cohort comprised about 30 patients: about ten with no residual disease after primary surgery (R0), about ten excellent NACT responders, and about ten poor NACT responders. Each patient contributed one primary tumor and two metastatic tumor samples, giving around 88 samples in total. What the study reported, not specific to this receptor: Neoantigen level correlated positively with TCR clonal relatedness, and copy number variation and mutation load from whole-genome sequencing showed a positive trend with TCR clonal relatedness. The TCR repertoire analyses centered on CDR3, and CDR1 and CDR2 were not analyzed. Because bulk tumor TCR sequencing provided no spatial information, insight into HGSC tumor complexity and diversity was limited. Repertoire similarity between tumors from the same patient ranged from roughly 0.11 to 0.79, while tumors from different patients showed almost no similarity.

The 85 to 100 tumor samples underwent high-throughput TCR profiling with ImmunoSEQ. The original pipeline was this. Richness (unique productive sequences), clonality, evenness and relatedness were included as repertoire diversity metrics, and similarity between samples was assessed with the Bhattacharyya coefficient. Conclusions stayed consistent in a sensitivity analysis that left out TCRs with fewer than two reads. TCRdb holds this immuneACCESS table with in-frame rearrangements only. Some clones are missing; in checked studies, unresolved V genes explain under half, and the rest has no known cause. The V and J calls and clone size come from that table; D and trimming were worked out from the DNA. This sample is represented by 9,500 to 15,000 clones; just over 85% of them were singletons. The ten largest make up about 2.9% of the sample. From the cysteine up to the phenylalanine, the CDR3 has a length of 15 residues. Here the CDR3 DNA is all that survives: 45 bases in frame from base 1. CDR1 GTSNPN and CDR2 SVGIG are derived from the germline V gene (reference sequence). Between the V and J ends, shortened by 5 bases and 2 bases respectively, the junction contains 16 bases.

Tumor samples were collected prior to definitive surgery or chemotherapy. Genomic DNA extraction was performed by the MD Anderson Biospecimen Extraction Resource, and TCR sequencing was carried out by the MD Anderson Cancer Genomics Laboratory. This clone showed up just once. Which antigen it targets is not known. No base qualities exist here, and no much larger clone lies one base off it. Sequences were obtained from tumor tissue. The source of this sequence is a human donor with high-grade serous ovarian cancer. Recombination joined TRBV30 with TRBJ1-5, with a tentative D gene TRBD1 over 6 matching bases. The sequenced DNA: TGTGCCTGGTCCAAAGGGGGTTTTGGCAATCAGCCCCAGCATTTT. It translates as CAWSKGGFGNQPQHF.